This T cell receptor beta chain derives from a study of T-cell reconstitution after alpha-beta-depleted transplantation in children. This clonotype was detected only a few times. The TCRbeta library incorporated unique molecular identifiers. TCRdb fed the PCR reads into MiXCR, producing one record per CDR3 protein. Of about 580,000 distinct CDR3 sequences detected, more than 20% appear once; the ten largest clones hold 13% to 15%. This CDR3 is 13 amino acids long. Germline V gives CDR1 KGHSH, CDR2 LQKENI. V was trimmed by 0 bases and J by 8 bases, leaving 10 bases between them. The V and J genes are TRBV18 and TRBJ1-2; a weak D match, TRBD1 (5 bases). This sample comprised PBMCs, mostly from graft donor cells, obtained 360 days after TCRalphabeta/CD19-depleted stem cell transplant. The TCR comes from a boy in the first two years of life who had a stem cell transplant for acute myeloid leukemia, so the T cells may come from the graft donor. The CDR3 reads CASSPPSGKGYTF. The CDR3 nucleotides are TGTGCCAGCTCACCACCGTCAGGGAAGGGCTACACCTTC.